These 30 T cell receptor beta chains were sequenced from one sample in a study of T cell responses to AZD1222 COVID-19 vaccine. Only in-frame clones appear in the TCRdb table, and some are missing; sequencing was by immunoSEQ multiplex PCR. The repertoire consists of approximately 120,000 clones, with more than 80% occurring once and the leading ten covering just under 4.5%. Here the sequenced sample was peripheral blood, taken 28 days after the second AZD1222 dose. The receptors here all came from an adult who received the AZD1222 COVID-19 vaccine.

The chain combines TRBV12-5 with TRBJ2-1; maybe TRBD2 (6 bases). With 3 bases removed from V and 9 bases from J, the gap between germline ends came to 15 bases. Looked up from germline, CDR1 is LGHNT and CDR2 is FRNRAP. This CDR3 is 14 amino acids long. In DNA, the CDR3 is TGTGCTAGTGGTTTATCCGGCGGGGTCGGTGAGCAGTTCTTC. Translation: CASGLSGGVGEQFF.

The chain is built from TRBV6-4 and TRBJ2-1; TRBD2 matches at 7 bases. The V and J ends lost 6 bases and 6 bases, in that order; junction bases with no gene match: 11. Germline V gene lookup returns CDR1 MRHNA and CDR2 SNTAGT. The CDR3 consists of 15 residues. The CDR3 is CASSPGLSPSNEQFF. Written as DNA, the CDR3 is TGTGCCAGCAGCCCGGGACTAAGCCCTTCCAATGAGCAGTTCTTC.

CDR3 loop: CASSILGRSREQYF. The DNA of the CDR3 is TGTGCCAGCAGCATACTGGGACGGTCCCGGGAGCAGTACTTC. The chain uses TRBV21-1 and TRBJ2-7. TRBV21-1 constitutes a pseudogene. The length of the CDR3 is 14 residues.

The chain is built from TRBV7-3 and TRBJ2-2; no reliable D call. Trimming left V 0 bases short and J 5 bases short, with 13 bases between. The V gene's germline CDR1 is SGHTA and CDR2 FQGTGA. This CDR3 has 16 amino acids. The CDR3 nucleotides read TGTGCCAGCAGCTTAACCAACTCCCAGCGTACCGGGGAGCTGTTTTTT. Protein: CASSLTNSQRTGELFF.

The chain recombines TRBV28 with TRBJ1-2; 7 bases agree with TRBD1. The CDR3 is made up of 14 amino acids. Trimming removed 6 bases from V and 3 bases from J; junction bases left unmatched: 7. CDR1 is MDHEN, CDR2 SYDVKM, per germline. In DNA, the CDR3 is TGTGCCAGCAGCCTCGAGGACAGGTACTATGGCTACACCTTC. This gives the protein CASSLEDRYYGYTF.

V gene TRBV7-8 combines with J gene TRBJ1-2, with D possibly being TRBD1 (5 bases). The CDR3 spans 11 residues. Trimming pared 5 bases from V and 7 bases from J, leaving 8 bases between. Germline values: CDR1 SGHVS, CDR2 FQNEAQ. This CDR3 is CASSPGTGYTF. In nucleotides, the CDR3 is TGTGCCAGCAGCCCCGGGACTGGCTACACCTTC.

This chain connects TRBV28 to TRBJ2-7; 10 positions agree with TRBD1. The CDR3 length is 16 residues. Germline CDR1 is MDHEN and CDR2 is SYDVKM. With V trimmed by 4 bases and J by 6 bases, 12 bases remained unmatched. The CDR3 loop is CASSSSTRQGAGEQYF. DNA of the CDR3: TGTGCCAGCAGTTCGTCGACCCGACAGGGGGCTGGCGAGCAGTACTTC.

The rearrangement joins TRBV7-9 to TRBJ1-1; D ambiguous. Germline-derived CDR1 and CDR2 are SEHNR and FQNEAQ (reference sequence). Trimming took off 7 bases at V and 2 bases at J, with 14 bases between the two ends. This CDR3 comprises 14 residues. CDR3 DNA: TGTGCCAGCAACCAAGCGGGGATCAACACTGAAGCTTTCTTT. Its translation is CASNQAGINTEAFF. The complete variable domain, with remaining parts taken from reference TRBV7-9 and TRBJ1-1, reads DTGVSQNPRHKITKRGQNVTFRCDPISEHNRLYWYRQTLGQGPEFLTYFQNEAQLEKSRLLSDRFSAERPKGSFSTLEIQRTEQGDSAMYLCASNQAGINTEAFFGQGTRLTVV.

This CDR3 is CASSLDRTREQYF. DNA of the CDR3: TGTGCCAGCAGCTTAGACAGGACGAGAGAGCAGTACTTC. The chain joins TRBV7-8 to TRBJ2-7, with D possibly TRBD1 on 5 matching bases. CDR3 length: 13 residues. V dropped 1 base and J dropped 7 bases, with 11 bases sitting between them. Germline lookup yields CDR1 SGHVS and CDR2 FQNEAQ.

The chain couples TRBV6-2 or TRBV6-3 to TRBJ1-3, with D possibly TRBD1 on 6 matching bases. Germline CDR1 reads MNHEY; CDR2 reads SVGEGT. The V and J ends lost 5 bases and 1 base respectively, with 9 bases between them. This CDR3 has 14 residues. In DNA, the CDR3 is TGTGCCAGCAGTGGCGGGACATCTGGAAACACCATATATTTT. This codes for CASSGGTSGNTIYF.

This sequence joins TRBV9 and TRBJ2-7; 10 bases are a match to TRBD1. This CDR3 has 15 amino acids. CDR1 is SGDLS and CDR2 is YYNGEE in the germline V gene. After removal of 0 bases from V and 4 bases from J, the junction contained 4 bases not matched to a gene. The CDR3 DNA is TGTGCCAGCAGCGTAGAAGGGACAGGGGAATACGAGCAGTACTTC. Amino acids: CASSVEGTGEYEQYF. Looking up the rest from reference TRBV9 and TRBJ2-7 gives the full variable domain: DSGVTQTPKHLITATGQRVTLRCSPRSGDLSVYWYQQSLDQGLQFLIQYYNGEERAKGNILERFSAQQFPDLHSELNLSSLELGDSALYFCASSVEGTGEYEQYFGPGTRLTVT.

The genes are TRBV10-3 and TRBJ1-5; perhaps TRBD1 as D (5 bases). The V and J ends lost 6 bases and 4 bases respectively, with 7 bases between them. This CDR3 is built from 12 residues. Germline V CDR1 and CDR2: ENHRY, SYGVKD. The CDR3 protein is CAIRTDNQPQHF. CDR3 in DNA: TGTGCCATCAGGACAGATAATCAGCCCCAGCATTTT.

The chain uses TRBV4-3 and TRBJ1-2; D is perhaps TRBD1 (5 bases). The CDR3 has 16 amino acids. V lost 0 bases to trimming and J lost 4 bases, with 15 bases between them. Germline CDR1 is LGHNA and CDR2 is YSLEER. In nucleotides, the CDR3 is TGCGCCAGCAGCCAAGATGGGGCAGGATTAGCCTATGGCTACACCTTC. Protein product: CASSQDGAGLAYGYTF.

This clone was detected a few times. V gene TRBV21-1 combines with J gene TRBJ2-7. TRBV21-1 constitutes a pseudogene. CDR3 size: 21 residues. As DNA, the CDR3 is TGTGCCAGCAGCAAACCCCCCGGGTGGCAGGGGGCCGGGGGGGCCCTCTACGAGCAGTACTTC. The encoded protein is CASSKPPGWQGAGGALYEQYF.

The chain links TRBV18 to TRBJ1-1, with a possible D match to TRBD1 (6 bases). The V gene lost 3 bases and the J gene lost 5 bases, with 13 bases spanning the gap. Germline V gene lookup returns CDR1 KGHSH and CDR2 LQKENI. This CDR3 is built from 14 residues. The CDR3 reads CASSPSITGTEAFF. In nucleotides, the CDR3 is TGTGCCAGCTCACCTAGCATAACAGGGACTGAAGCTTTCTTT.

This chain uses TRBV7-8 with TRBJ2-3; D is unclear. The CDR3 is made up of 16 amino acids. Trimming removed 1 base at V and 0 bases at J, with 11 bases between. Germline V gene sequence: CDR1 SGHVS, CDR2 FQNEAQ. The CDR3, as DNA: TGTGCCAGCAGCTTAGGTACTACATATAGCACAGATACGCAGTATTTT. It yields the protein CASSLGTTYSTDTQYF.

The chain combines TRBV3-1 (or the pseudogene TRBV3-2) with TRBJ1-4, with D tentatively TRBD1 (6 bases). Germline-derived CDR1 and CDR2 are LGHDT and YNNKEL (reference sequence). The CDR3 length is 16 residues. Trimming took off 1 base at V and 2 bases at J, with 11 bases between the two ends. The CDR3, as DNA: TGTGCCAGCAGCCAAGCGGGGGCCGGCACTAATGAAAAACTGTTTTTT. Translated: CASSQAGAGTNEKLFF.

The chain links TRBV18 to TRBJ1-4, with D perhaps TRBD1 (5 bases). The CDR3 consists of 16 residues. V was shortened by 1 base and J by 0 bases, with 9 bases between the two germline ends. The germline V gene encodes CDR1 KGHSH and CDR2 LQKENI. CDR3 in amino acids: CASSPRLQATNEKLFF. In nucleotides, the CDR3 is TGTGCCAGCTCACCACGACTACAGGCAACTAATGAAAAACTGTTTTTT.

The genes are TRBV7-2 and TRBJ1-4, with TRBD1 matching 8 bases. Unmatched junction bases numbered 4, after V lost 4 bases and J lost 3 bases. The CDR3 is made up of 15 amino acids. From germline, CDR1 is SGHTA and CDR2 FQGNSA. The CDR3 DNA sequence: TGTGCCAGCAGCTCCAGGGGGCGAGCTAATGAAAAACTGTTTTTT. This translates into CASSSRGRANEKLFF.

V and J are TRBV7-2 and TRBJ2-7; TRBD2 matches at 8 bases. V shed 3 bases and J 4 bases; nucleotides not matched to a gene: 8. Per germline, CDR1 SGHTA and CDR2 FQGNSA. CDR3 length: 15 residues. The CDR3 nucleotides are TGTGCCAGCAGCTTCGGGACTAGAGCTAGGTACGAGCAGTACTTC. Translated, it gives CASSFGTRARYEQYF. Based on the CDR3 plus reference TRBV7-2 and TRBJ2-7, the full variable domain is GAGVSQSPSNKVTEKGKDVELRCDPISGHTALYWYRQSLGQGLEFLIYFQGNSAPDKSGLPSDRFSAERTGGSVSTLTIQRTQQEDSAVYLCASSFGTRARYEQYFGPGTRLTVT.

The genes are TRBV7-9 and TRBJ1-1; 8 bases are shared with TRBD1. CDR1 is SEHNR, CDR2 FQNEAQ, per germline (reference sequence). Trimming took 5 bases from V and 7 from J; bases not matched to a gene: 6. This CDR3 is 13 amino acids long. CDR3 coding DNA: TGTGCCAGCAGCCTCGCCGGGACAGGTGAAGCTTTCTTT. Protein sequence: CASSLAGTGEAFF.

With regard to this clone: This same CDR3 is encoded by further DNA sequences in the sample. V is TRBV7-2 and J is TRBJ1-4, with 8 positions matching TRBD1. This CDR3 is 14 amino acids long. Trimming at V came to 5 bases and at J to 7 bases, leaving 6 bases not matched to a gene. CDR1 and CDR2 from the germline V gene are SGHTA and FQGNSA. CDR3 amino acids: CASSPDRGSEKLFF. CDR3 nucleotide sequence: TGTGCCAGCAGCCCCGACAGGGGAAGTGAAAAACTGTTTTTT.

The chain is built from TRBV7-8 and TRBJ2-7; D is possibly TRBD1 (5 bases). This CDR3 contains 14 residues. Germline V gene data show CDR1 as SGHVS and CDR2 as FQNEAQ. Trimming removed 0 bases at V and 6 bases at J, with 12 bases between. CDR3 protein: CASSLAGENLEQYF. The CDR3 DNA sequence: TGTGCCAGCAGCTTAGCAGGGGAAAATCTCGAGCAGTACTTC.

The chain joins TRBV2 to TRBJ2-6, with D maybe TRBD2 (6 bases). Looked up from germline, CDR1 is SNHLY and CDR2 is FYNNEI. V lost 3 bases and J lost 0, with 15 bases in between. This CDR3 spans 18 amino acids. DNA for the CDR3: TGTGCCAGCAGTGATAGCGGATCCTATTACTCTGGGGCCAACGTCCTGACTTTC. Protein: CASSDSGSYYSGANVLTF.

This chain links TRBV27 with TRBJ2-1; TRBD2 aligns across 9 bases. CDR1 is MNHEY and CDR2 is SMNVEV in the germline V gene (reference sequence). This CDR3 spans 16 amino acids. After removal of 5 bases from V and 9 bases from J, the junction contained 14 bases not matched to a gene. CDR3 sequence reads: CASSPPGTSSGGEQFF. The CDR3 DNA follows: TGTGCCAGCAGTCCACCCGGGACTAGCTCTGGCGGTGAGCAGTTCTTC.

The chain links TRBV29-1 to TRBJ1-3; no clear D gene. V lost 2 bases to trimming and J lost 2 bases, with 7 bases between them. Germline V gene lookup returns CDR1 SQVTM and CDR2 ANQGSEA. This CDR3 has 13 amino acids. In nucleotides, the CDR3 is TGCAGCGTTGAATCTCCCCCTGGAAACACCATATATTTT. As protein: CSVESPPGNTIYF.

The chain is built from TRBV7-2 and TRBJ2-7, with TRBD1 as a possible D gene (6 bases). Germline V lookup: CDR1 SGHTA, CDR2 FQGNSA. This CDR3 spans 14 amino acids. The V gene lost 4 bases and the J gene lost 7 bases, with 17 bases spanning the gap. CDR3 amino acids: CASSSPPGAGEQYF. DNA of the CDR3: TGTGCCAGCAGCTCCCCCCCAGGGGCTGGGGAGCAGTACTTC.

The V and J genes are TRBV29-1 and TRBJ2-2; TRBD2 might be the D (6 bases). The CDR3 has 14 residues. The V gene's germline CDR1 is SQVTM and CDR2 ANQGSEA. The V end lost 3 bases, the J end lost 9 bases, and 17 bases lay between the germline ends. The CDR3 sequence: CSVEVGTGVWELFF. The CDR3 region has the DNA TGCAGCGTTGAGGTCGGGACTGGGGTGTGGGAGCTGTTTTTT.

The chain is built from TRBV6-5 and TRBJ1-6; D is undetermined. Trimming left V 4 bases short and J 0 bases short, with 10 bases between. This CDR3 comprises 16 residues. The germline gives CDR1 MNHEY, CDR2 SVGAGI. The CDR3 here is CASSLEGPSYNSPLHF. The CDR3 DNA is TGTGCCAGCAGTTTGGAGGGCCCCTCCTATAATTCACCCCTCCACTTT.

This clone was observed a single time. V and J are TRBV5-1 and TRBJ1-4; D unresolved. CDR1 SGHRS and CDR2 YFSETQ come from the germline V gene. V lost 4 bases and J lost 7, with 11 bases in between. The CDR3 is 13 amino acids. The CDR3 here is CASSRADTEKLFF. The CDR3 nucleotides are TGCGCCAGCAGCAGGGCAGATACTGAAAAACTGTTTTTT.